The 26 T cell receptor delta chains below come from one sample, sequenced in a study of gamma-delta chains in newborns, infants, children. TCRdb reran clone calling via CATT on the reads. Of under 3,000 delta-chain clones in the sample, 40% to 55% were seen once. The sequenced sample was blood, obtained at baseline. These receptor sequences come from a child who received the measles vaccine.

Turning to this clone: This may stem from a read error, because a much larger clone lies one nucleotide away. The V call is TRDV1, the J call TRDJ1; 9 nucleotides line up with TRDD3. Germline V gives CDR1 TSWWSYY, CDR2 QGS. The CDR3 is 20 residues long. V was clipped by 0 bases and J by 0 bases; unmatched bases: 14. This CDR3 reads CALGELLGRGGILDTDKLIF. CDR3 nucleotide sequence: TGTGCTCTTGGGGAACTCCTGGGCCGCGGGGGGATACTCGACACCGATAAACTCATCTTT.

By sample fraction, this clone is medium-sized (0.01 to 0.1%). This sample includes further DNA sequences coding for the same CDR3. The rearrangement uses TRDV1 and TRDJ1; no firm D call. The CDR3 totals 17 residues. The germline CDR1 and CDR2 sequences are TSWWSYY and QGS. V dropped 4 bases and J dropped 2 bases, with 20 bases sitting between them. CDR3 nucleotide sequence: TGTGCTCTTGGGGCCCTTTTAAAAGCTACGGGGACCGATAAACTCATCTTT. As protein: CALGALLKATGTDKLIF.

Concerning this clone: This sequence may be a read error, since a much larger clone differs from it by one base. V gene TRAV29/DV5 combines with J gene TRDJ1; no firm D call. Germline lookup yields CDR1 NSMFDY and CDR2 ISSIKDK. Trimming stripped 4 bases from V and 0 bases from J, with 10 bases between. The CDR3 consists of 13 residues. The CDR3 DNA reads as TGTGCAGCAGGCGAACGGTACACCGATAAACTCATCTTT. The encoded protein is CAAGERYTDKLIF.

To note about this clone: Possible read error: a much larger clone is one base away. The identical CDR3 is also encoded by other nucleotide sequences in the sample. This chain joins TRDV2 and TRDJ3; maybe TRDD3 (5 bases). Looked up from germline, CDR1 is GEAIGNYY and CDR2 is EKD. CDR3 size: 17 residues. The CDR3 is CACDTVGSSWDTRQMFF. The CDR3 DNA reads TGTGCATGTGACACCGTGGGGAGCTCCTGGGACACCCGACAGATGTTTTTC.

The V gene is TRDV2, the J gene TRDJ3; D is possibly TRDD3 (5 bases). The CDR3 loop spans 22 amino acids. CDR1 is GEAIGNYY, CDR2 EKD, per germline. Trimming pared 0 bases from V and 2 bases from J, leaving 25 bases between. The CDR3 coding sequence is TGTGCCTGTGACACCGGATGGCACTGGAGGATATTGAGCCCCTGGGACACCCGACAGATGTTTTTC. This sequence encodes CACDTGWHWRILSPWDTRQMFF.

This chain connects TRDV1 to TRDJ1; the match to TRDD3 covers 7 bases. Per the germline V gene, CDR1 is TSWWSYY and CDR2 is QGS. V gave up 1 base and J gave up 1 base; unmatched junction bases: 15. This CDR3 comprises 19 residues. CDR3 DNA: TGTGCTCTTGGGGAACAGCAGCCCTACAGGGGGATTTGCACCGATAAACTCATCTTT. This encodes CALGEQQPYRGICTDKLIF.

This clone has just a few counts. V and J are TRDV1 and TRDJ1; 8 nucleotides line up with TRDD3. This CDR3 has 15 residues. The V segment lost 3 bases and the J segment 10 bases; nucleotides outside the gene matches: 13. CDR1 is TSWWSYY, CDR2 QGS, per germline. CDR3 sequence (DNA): TGTGCTCTTGGGGAGCTGAAGGGGATACCGGATTTACTCATCTTT. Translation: CALGELKGIPDLLIF.

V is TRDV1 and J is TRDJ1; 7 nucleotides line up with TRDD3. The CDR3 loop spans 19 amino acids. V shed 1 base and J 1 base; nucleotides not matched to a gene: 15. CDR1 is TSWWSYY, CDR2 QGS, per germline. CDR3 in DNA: TGTGCTCTTGGGGAACAGCCGCCCTACAGGGGGATTTGCACCGATAAACTCATCTTT. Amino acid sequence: CALGEQPPYRGICTDKLIF.

The CDR3 coding sequence is TGTGCTCTTGGGGAACCGCGTATCGTTCGACGGACCGATAAACTCATCTTT. This sequence encodes CALGEPRIVRRTDKLIF. This chain links TRDV1 with TRDJ1; D gene uncertain. There are 17 residues in the CDR3. CDR1 is TSWWSYY and CDR2 is QGS in the germline V gene. Trimming shortened V by 1 base and J by 2 bases, and 17 bases separated the two germline ends.

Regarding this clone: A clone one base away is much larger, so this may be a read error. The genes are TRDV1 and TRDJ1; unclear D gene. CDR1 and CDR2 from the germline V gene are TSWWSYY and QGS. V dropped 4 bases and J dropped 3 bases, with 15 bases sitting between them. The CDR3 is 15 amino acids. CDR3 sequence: CALGGRGLSPDKLIF. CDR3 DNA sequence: TGTGCTCTTGGGGGACGCGGCCTCTCGCCCGATAAACTCATCTTT.

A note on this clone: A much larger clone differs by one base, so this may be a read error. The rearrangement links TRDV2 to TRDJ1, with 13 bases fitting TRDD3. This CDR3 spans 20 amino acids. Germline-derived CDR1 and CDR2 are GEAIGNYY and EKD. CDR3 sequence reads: CACDTVTGGYARGYTDKPIF. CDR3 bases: TGTGCCTGTGACACCGTAACTGGGGGATACGCAAGGGGGTACACCGATAAACCCATCTTT.

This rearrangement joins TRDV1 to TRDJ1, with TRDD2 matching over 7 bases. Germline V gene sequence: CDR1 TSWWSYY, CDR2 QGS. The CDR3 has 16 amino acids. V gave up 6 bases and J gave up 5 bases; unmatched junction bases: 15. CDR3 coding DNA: TGTGCTCTTGGTCCTTCCTCTTTTCGGAGGGTGGATAAACTCATCTTT. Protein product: CALGPSSFRRVDKLIF.

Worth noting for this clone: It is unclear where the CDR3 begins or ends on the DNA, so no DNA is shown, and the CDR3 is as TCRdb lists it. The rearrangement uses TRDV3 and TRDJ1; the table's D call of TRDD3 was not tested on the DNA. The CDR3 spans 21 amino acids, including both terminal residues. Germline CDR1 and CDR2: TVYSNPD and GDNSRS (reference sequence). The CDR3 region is CAFGGVRPFRVLGDTGGKLIF.

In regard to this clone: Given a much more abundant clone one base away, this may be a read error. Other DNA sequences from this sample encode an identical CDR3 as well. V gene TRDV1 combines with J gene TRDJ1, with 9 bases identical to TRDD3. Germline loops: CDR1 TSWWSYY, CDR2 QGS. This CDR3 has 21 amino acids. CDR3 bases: TGCGCTCTTGGGGGAAGGGGTCCCCAACCTACTGGGGGACCGTACACCGATAAACTCATCTTT. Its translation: CALGGRGPQPTGGPYTDKLIF.

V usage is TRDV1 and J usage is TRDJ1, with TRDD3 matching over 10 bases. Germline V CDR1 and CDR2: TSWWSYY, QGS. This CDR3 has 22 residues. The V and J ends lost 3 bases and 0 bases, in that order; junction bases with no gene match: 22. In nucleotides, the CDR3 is TGTGCTCTTGGGGACGTTCCTAAACCCAACTTACTGGGGGATCTGTACACCGATAAACTCATCTTT. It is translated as CALGDVPKPNLLGDLYTDKLIF.

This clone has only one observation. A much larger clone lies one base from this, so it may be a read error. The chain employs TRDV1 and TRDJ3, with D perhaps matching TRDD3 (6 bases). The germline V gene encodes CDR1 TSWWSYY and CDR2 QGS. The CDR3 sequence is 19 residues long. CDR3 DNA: TGTGCTCTTGTGCCCGCGTCCCGAGTGGACTCCTGGGGCACCCGACAGATGTTTTTC. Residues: CALVPASRVDSWGTRQMFF.

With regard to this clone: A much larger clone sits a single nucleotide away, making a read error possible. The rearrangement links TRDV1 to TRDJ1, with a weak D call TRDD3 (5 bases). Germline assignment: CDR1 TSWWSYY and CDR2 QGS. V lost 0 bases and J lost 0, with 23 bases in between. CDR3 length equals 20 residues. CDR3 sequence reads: CALGELHSWNGELYTDKLIF. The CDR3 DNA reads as TGTGCTCTTGGGGAACTGCACTCTTGGAATGGGGAATTGTACACCGATAAACTCATCTTT.

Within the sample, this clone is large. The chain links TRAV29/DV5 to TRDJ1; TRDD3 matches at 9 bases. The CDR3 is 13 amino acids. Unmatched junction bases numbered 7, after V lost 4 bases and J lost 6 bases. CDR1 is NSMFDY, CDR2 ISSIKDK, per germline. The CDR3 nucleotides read TGTGCAGCATCTTGGGGATACGCGAATAAACTCATCTTT. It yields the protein CAASWGYANKLIF.

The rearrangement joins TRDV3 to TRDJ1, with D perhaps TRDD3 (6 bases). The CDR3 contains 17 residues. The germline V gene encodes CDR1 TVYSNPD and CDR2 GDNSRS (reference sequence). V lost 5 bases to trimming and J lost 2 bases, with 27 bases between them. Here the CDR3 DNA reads TGTGCCCTTACACAGTCCCTAAGTGGGGGTCTAACCGATAAACTCATCTTT. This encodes CALTQSLSGGLTDKLIF.

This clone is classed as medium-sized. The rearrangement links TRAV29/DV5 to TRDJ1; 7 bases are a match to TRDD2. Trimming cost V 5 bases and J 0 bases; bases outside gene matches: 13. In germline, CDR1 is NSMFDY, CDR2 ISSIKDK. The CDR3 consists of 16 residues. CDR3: CAATFLRGAYTDKLIF. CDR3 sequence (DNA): TGTGCAGCGACATTCCTACGGGGGGCCTACACCGATAAACTCATCTTT.

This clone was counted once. The CDR3 here is CALGEKGLTDWGIQSTRQMFF. The CDR3 DNA follows: TGTGCTCTTGGGGAAAAGGGCCTTACGGACTGGGGGATACAAAGCACCCGACAGATGTTTTTC. This rearrangement joins TRDV1 to TRDJ3, with 12 bases matching TRDD3. The V gene end was trimmed by 2 bases and the J gene end by 9 bases; junction bases not matched to a gene: 17. The CDR3 is 21 residues long. Germline loops: CDR1 TSWWSYY, CDR2 QGS.

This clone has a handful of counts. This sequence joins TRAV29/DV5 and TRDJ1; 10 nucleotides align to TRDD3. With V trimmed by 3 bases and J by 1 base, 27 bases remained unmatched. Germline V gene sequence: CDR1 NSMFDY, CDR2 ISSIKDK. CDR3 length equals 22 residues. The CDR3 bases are TGTGCAGCAACCGGGGTCCTAACTGGGGGATCGCATCTTAGCCGGGGCACCGATAAACTCATCTTT. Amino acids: CAATGVLTGGSHLSRGTDKLIF.

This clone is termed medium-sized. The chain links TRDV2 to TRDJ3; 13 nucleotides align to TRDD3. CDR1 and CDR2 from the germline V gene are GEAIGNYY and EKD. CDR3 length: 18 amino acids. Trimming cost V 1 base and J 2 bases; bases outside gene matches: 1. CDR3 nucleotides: TGTGCCTGTGACACTACTGGGGGATACGCCTGGGACACCCGACAGATGTTTTTC. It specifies CACDTTGGYAWDTRQMFF.

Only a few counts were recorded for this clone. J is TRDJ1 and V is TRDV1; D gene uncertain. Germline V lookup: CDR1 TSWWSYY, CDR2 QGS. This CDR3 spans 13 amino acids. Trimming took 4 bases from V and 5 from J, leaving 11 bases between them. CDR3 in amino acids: CALGGFYGDKLIF. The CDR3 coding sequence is TGTGCTCTTGGGGGATTTTACGGGGATAAACTCATCTTT.

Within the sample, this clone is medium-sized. The CDR3 bases are TGTGCAGCAAGCGGTTCCCGTTGCACCGATAAACTCATCTTT. This codes for CAASGSRCTDKLIF. The chain employs TRAV29/DV5 and TRDJ1; D ambiguous. Germline CDR1 and CDR2: NSMFDY and ISSIKDK. V gave up 0 bases and J gave up 1 base, with 10 bases separating them. This CDR3 region has 14 residues.

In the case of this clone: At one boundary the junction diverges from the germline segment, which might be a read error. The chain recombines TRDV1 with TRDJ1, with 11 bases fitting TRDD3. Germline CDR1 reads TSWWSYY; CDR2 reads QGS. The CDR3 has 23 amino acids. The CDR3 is CALGEPPHFLAGGYRAYTDKLIF. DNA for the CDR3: TGTGCTCTTGGGGAACCACCCCATTTCCTCGCTGGGGGATACCGAGCTTACACCGATAAACTCATCTTC.